This T cell receptor beta chain originates from a study of T cells in Graves' hyperthyroidism and ophthalmopathy (dated by TCRdb to between 2018 and 2021). In the study overall: Peripheral blood was sampled at the time of initial diagnosis, prior to any treatment. To identify distinguishing TCR V-J signatures, a discovery cohort of about 100 patients was used, comprising 43 with Graves' ophthalmopathy and 57 with stable Graves' hyperthyroidism. An independent validation cohort of around 19 hyperthyroidism patients and some 15 patients who later progressed to ophthalmopathy tested prospective prediction of ophthalmopathy. The roughly 100 discovery patients were randomly split 7:3 into training and test sets. Thyroid tissue and blood T-cell repertoires from about six Graves' hyperthyroidism patients were also compared in the study. Following sampling, methimazole starting at 30 mg daily was given to hyperthyroidism patients, and high-dose intravenous methylprednisolone was given to ophthalmopathy patients. TCR Vbeta CDR3 sequencing of around 130 peripheral blood samples (more than 40 ophthalmopathy, 75 or so hyperthyroidism and some 17 progressor patients) is reported in the paper. General study outcomes and caveats: In cross-validation, a model built on a 13 V-J signature told ophthalmopathy apart from stable hyperthyroidism with less than 90% sensitivity and around 81% specificity, and in testing the same model reached 80%/75%. Most expanded thyroid clonotypes (frequency above 0.001) were also found in blood, which suggests that blood repertoires may mirror thyroid immune responses. During validation, the model predicted progression to ophthalmopathy a median of approximately 6 months ahead of onset, with approximately 70% sensitivity and roughly 75% specificity. No statistical method was used to set the sample size in advance, and investigators knew the group allocation.

Unmatched junction bases come to 6, with V trimmed by 2 bases and J by 4 bases. The CDR1 and CDR2 encoded by the germline V gene are LGHNA and YSLEER. From the cysteine up to the phenylalanine, the CDR3 has a length of 15 residues. The sequence is cut down to CDR3 DNA, 45 bases in frame from base 1. Ophthalmopathy patients had moderately to severely active disease, Clinical Activity Score of at least 3, NOSPECS grade of at least 4, and duration under 3 months. The study excluded patients with uncontrolled infections, other autoimmune diseases, pregnancy or lactation. Diagnoses were established on the basis of clinical symptoms, serum thyroxine and TRAb, thyroid ultrasound, and orbital computed tomography. PBMCs were isolated from about 10 ml of fresh peripheral blood by Ficoll-Paque density gradient centrifugation. Total RNA was extracted using Trizol reagent, and RNA quality was assessed on an Agilent 2100 Bioanalyzer.

In its sample, this clonotype was seen a few times. Its antigen is not yet known. Base quality data are lacking; no much larger clone is found one base away. The TCR beta CDR3 regions were amplified from the RNA transcripts. For the first round of RT-PCR on the TCR CDR3, the HTBI primer set was used together with the Qiagen OneStep RT-PCR kit. The libraries were constructed in a second round of multiplex PCR and then size-selected and purified. Libraries were sequenced paired-end with 100 bp reads on an Illumina HiSeq2000. Per the source publication's procedure: SOAPnuke was used to process the raw data, with reads discarded if the reads contained adapters or uncalled bases, had a mean Phred below 15, or lacked an exact constant-primer or identifier match. High-quality paired reads were merged with COPE v1.2.5, and unique nucleotide sequences were defined as clonotypes. MiTCR v1.1 was used to align the clonotypes against IMGT TRBV, TRBD and TRBJ reference segments. The analysis included only V-J combinations with a frequency above 0.0001, which together covered around 99% of the repertoires. The TCS score was defined as the ratio of F50 (clonal expansion) to E x V (chaos), calculated using BLOSUM62-based TCRdist between CDR3 peptides within each V-J. Welch's t-statistics and random forest reduced roughly 500 V-J features to around 14, which were used in a naive Bayes classifier (R e1071). The similarity between thyroid and blood repertoires was quantified using the Morisita-Horn index. Clones were called with MiXCR by TCRdb after fastp trimmed the public reads at Q25, and only in-frame beta chains were retained. Rows with a matching CDR3 protein are joined into one entry that keeps the most common DNA and genes. TCRdb, rather than the study authors, made the V and J calls. For this sample the table gives fewer than 650,000 distinct CDR3 sequences, of which 14% to 15% were detected only once. Roughly 4.5% of the sample lies in the top ten.

This TCR came from a woman in her thirties or forties with Graves' ophthalmopathy. The material sequenced was blood. The sequence links TRBV4-3 to TRBJ1-2; 8 of the junction bases match TRBD1. The DNA sequence follows: TGCGCCAGCAGCCAAAACAGGGGGGCCTTCTATGGCTACACCTTC. Its coded protein is CASSQNRGAFYGYTF.